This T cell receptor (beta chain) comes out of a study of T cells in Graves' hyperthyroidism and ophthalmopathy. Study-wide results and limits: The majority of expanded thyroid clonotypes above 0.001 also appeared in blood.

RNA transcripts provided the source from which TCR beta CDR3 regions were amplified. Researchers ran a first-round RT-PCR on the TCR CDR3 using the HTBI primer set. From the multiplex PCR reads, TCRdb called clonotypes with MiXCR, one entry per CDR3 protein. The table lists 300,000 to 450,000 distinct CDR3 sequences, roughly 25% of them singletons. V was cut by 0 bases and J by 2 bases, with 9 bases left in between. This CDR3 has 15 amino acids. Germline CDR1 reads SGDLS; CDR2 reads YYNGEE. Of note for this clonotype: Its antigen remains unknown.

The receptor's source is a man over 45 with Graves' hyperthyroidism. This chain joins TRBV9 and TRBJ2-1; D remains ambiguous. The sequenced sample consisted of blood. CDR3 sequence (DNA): TGTGCCAGCAGCGTAGACATGGCAGCCTACAATGAGCAGTTCTTC. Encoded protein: CASSVDMAAYNEQFF.